These 9 T cell receptor beta chains originate from one sample sequenced in a study of post-analysis software for immune sequencing data. Study-level results: When patients were compared with controls, about five TRBV segments were more frequent, TRBV5-6, TRBV5-1 and TRBV20-1 among them.

These receptors' antigens are unknown. Tagging with unique molecular identifiers was a feature of the TCR beta cDNA libraries. TCRdb independently ran MiXCR on the PCR reads; one entry per CDR3 protein. The table shows roughly 410,000 distinct CDR3 sequences, with approximately 33% occurring only once. Specimen: blood. These receptor sequences come from a girl aged 10 to 17 with multiple sclerosis.

The chain joins TRBV12-3 or TRBV12-4 to TRBJ2-5, with D possibly being TRBD2 (6 bases). This CDR3 is built from 15 residues. Trimming stripped 5 bases from V and 5 bases from J, with 18 bases between. CDR3 coding DNA: TGTGCCAGCAGTGGAGGGACCGCTGGCCGGGAGACCCAGTACTTC. It codes for CASSGGTAGRETQYF.

The chain has TRBV5-8 and TRBJ1-2; tentatively, D is TRBD1 (6 bases). V was shortened by 3 bases and J by 5 bases, with 17 bases between the two germline ends. CDR1 and CDR2 from the germline V gene are SGHTS and YDEGEE. The CDR3 has 15 residues. The CDR3 DNA is TGTGCCAGCAGCTCTCGAAGCACAGGGCTATATGGCTACACCTTC. It specifies CASSSRSTGLYGYTF.

This chain links TRBV7-6 with TRBJ2-6; TRBD1 agrees at 8 bases. The ends lost 5 bases at V and 2 bases at J; junction bases unmatched: 11. The CDR3 runs to 18 residues. In germline, CDR1 is SGHVS, CDR2 FNYEAQ. The CDR3 DNA sequence: TGTGCCAGCAGCGATGACAGGGGATCCCTCGCTGGGGCCAACGTCCTGACTTTC. Amino acid sequence: CASSDDRGSLAGANVLTF.

The rearrangement joins TRBV7-9 to TRBJ2-7, with 9 bases identical to TRBD2. V lost 6 bases to trimming and J lost 3 bases; unmatched junction nucleotides: 12. Germline V gives CDR1 SEHNR, CDR2 FQNEAQ (reference sequence). This CDR3 is 16 amino acids long. The CDR3 DNA sequence: TGTGCCAGCAGATCCAGTCTAGCGGGGAGATTCTACGAGCAGTACTTC. Its protein is CASRSSLAGRFYEQYF.

As to this clonotype: Lacking the conserved final phenylalanine or tryptophan, this CDR3 likely reflects a read error. The rearrangement links TRBV6-5 to TRBJ1-4; TRBD1 is a possible D gene (5 bases). Germline CDR1 is MNHEY and CDR2 is SVGAGI. This CDR3 contains 17 residues. Trimming removed 0 bases from V and 4 bases from J, with 15 bases in between. In nucleotides, the CDR3 is TGTGCCAGCAGTTACTCCCCCGGGGCGCCACTTAATGAAAAACTGTTTTCT. Translation gives CASSYSPGAPLNEKLFS.

This clonotype was counted only a few times. The chain is built from TRBV7-3 and TRBJ2-2; 7 positions agree with TRBD2. The germline V gene has CDR1 SGHTA and CDR2 FQGTGA. The ends lost 2 bases at V and 5 bases at J; junction bases unmatched: 8. CDR3 size: 16 residues. CDR3 region: CASSLAAGVGTGELFF. CDR3 coding DNA: TGTGCCAGCAGCTTAGCGGCGGGGGTTGGAACCGGGGAGCTGTTTTTT.

This clonotype was observed a few times. The rearrangement links TRBV9 to TRBJ2-1; TRBD2 aligns across 7 bases. The germline gives CDR1 SGDLS, CDR2 YYNGEE. V lost 3 bases to trimming and J lost 4 bases; unmatched junction nucleotides: 7. The length of the CDR3 is 15 residues. In nucleotides, the CDR3 is TGTGCCAGCAGCGACCGGGACGGGGGGTACAATGAGCAGTTCTTC. Protein sequence: CASSDRDGGYNEQFF.

The rearrangement joins TRBV19 to TRBJ1-1; 7 positions agree with TRBD1. This CDR3 has 16 residues. Germline V CDR1 and CDR2: LNHDA, SQIVND (reference sequence). V was clipped by 0 bases and J by 7 bases; unmatched bases: 11. CDR3 nucleotide sequence: TGTGCCAGTAGTATAGATCGGGGACAGCTCGCCCGTGAAGCTTTCTTT. Its translation is CASSIDRGQLAREAFF. Full variable domain (remainder filled in from reference TRBV19 and TRBJ1-1): DGGITQSPKYLFRKEGQNVTLSCEQNLNHDAMYWYRQDPGQGLRLIYYSQIVNDFQKGDIAEGYSVSREKKESFPLTVTSAQKNPTAFYLCASSIDRGQLAREAFFGQGTRLTVV.

This clonotype was detected a few times. This rearrangement joins TRBV7-9 to TRBJ1-5; D remains unclear. Germline-derived CDR1 and CDR2 are SEHNR and FQNEAQ (reference sequence). CDR3 length equals 12 residues. V lost 3 bases and J 9 bases, leaving 9 bases between the germline ends. The CDR3 protein is CASSFEERPQHF. The CDR3, as DNA: TGTGCCAGCAGCTTCGAGGAGCGGCCCCAGCATTTT.